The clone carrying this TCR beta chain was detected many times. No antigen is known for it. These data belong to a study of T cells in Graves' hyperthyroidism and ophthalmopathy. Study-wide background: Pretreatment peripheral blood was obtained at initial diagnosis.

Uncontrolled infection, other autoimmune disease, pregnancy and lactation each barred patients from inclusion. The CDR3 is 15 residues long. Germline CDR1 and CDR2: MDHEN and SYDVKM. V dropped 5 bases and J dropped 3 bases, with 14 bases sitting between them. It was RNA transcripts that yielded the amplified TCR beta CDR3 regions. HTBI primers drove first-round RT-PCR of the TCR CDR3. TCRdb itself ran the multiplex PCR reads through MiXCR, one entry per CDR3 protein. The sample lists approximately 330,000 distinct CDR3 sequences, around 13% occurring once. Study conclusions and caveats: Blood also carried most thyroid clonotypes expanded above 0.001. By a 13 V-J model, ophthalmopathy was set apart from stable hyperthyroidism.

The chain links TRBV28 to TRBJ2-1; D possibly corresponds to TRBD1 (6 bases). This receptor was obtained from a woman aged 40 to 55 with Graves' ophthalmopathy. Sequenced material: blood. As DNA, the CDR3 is TGTGCCAGCAGTCCCCCGGGACACTACTACAATGAGCAGTTCTTC. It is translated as CASSPPGHYYNEQFF.